This TCR beta chain comes out of a study of T-cell reconstitution after alpha-beta-depleted transplantation in children. The study, taken as a whole, reports: Elevated TCRbeta diversity at day 60 was traced, in some patients, to surviving recipient T cells and thymic progenitors. After transplant, at about two months, alpha-beta T cells were reportedly derived from several hundred expanded graft clones.

The authors prepared the TCRbeta library with unique molecular identifiers. TCRdb analysed the PCR reads with MiXCR anew, one entry per CDR3 protein. The sample carries about 830,000 distinct CDR3 sequences, roughly 16% recorded once. A note on this clonotype: Its matching antigen is unknown.

V lost 6 bases and J lost 4, with 12 bases in between. There are 14 residues in the CDR3. Germline V gene data show CDR1 as MNHNS and CDR2 as SASEGT. This specimen was PBMCs, mostly from graft donor cells, taken 360 days after TCRalphabeta/CD19-depleted stem cell transplant. The source is a male patient under 18 who had a stem cell transplant for acute lymphoblastic leukemia, so the T cells may come from the graft donor. V usage is TRBV6-1 and J usage is TRBJ2-2; no clear D gene. DNA of the CDR3: TGTGCCAGCAGATCCCTGGGCCTCACCGGGGAGCTGTTTTTT. This gives the protein CASRSLGLTGELFF.